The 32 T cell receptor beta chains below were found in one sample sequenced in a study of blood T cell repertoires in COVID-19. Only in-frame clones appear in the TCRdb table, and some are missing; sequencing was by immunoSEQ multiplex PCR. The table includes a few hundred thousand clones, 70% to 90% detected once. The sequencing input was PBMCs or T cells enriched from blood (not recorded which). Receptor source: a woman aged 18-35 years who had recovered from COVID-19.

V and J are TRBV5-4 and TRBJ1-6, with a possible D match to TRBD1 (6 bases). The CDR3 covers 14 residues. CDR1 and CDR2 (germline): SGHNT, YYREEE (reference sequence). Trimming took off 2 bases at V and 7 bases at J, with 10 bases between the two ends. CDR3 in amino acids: CASSLGGSNSPLHF. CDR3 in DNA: TGTGCCAGCAGCTTAGGGGGTAGCAATTCACCCCTCCACTTT.

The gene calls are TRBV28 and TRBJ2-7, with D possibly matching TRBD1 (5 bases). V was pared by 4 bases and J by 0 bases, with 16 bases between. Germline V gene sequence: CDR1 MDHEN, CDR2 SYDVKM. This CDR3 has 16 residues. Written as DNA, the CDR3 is TGTGCCAGCAGTTCCCCAGTTCAGGGCGGCTCCTACGAGCAGTACTTC. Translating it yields CASSSPVQGGSYEQYF.

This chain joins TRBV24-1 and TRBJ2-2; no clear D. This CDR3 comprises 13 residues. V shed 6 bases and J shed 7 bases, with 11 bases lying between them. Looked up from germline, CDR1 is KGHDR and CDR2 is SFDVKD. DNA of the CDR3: TGTGCCACCAGTTCGGGTAGGAGCGGGGAGCTGTTTTTT. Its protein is CATSSGRSGELFF.

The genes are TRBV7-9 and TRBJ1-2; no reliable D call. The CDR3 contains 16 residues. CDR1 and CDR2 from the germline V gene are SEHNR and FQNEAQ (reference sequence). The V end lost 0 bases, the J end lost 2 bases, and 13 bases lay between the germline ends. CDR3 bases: TGTGCCAGCAGCTTAGCGTCCGTAACGGGAAACTATGGCTACACCTTC. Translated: CASSLASVTGNYGYTF.

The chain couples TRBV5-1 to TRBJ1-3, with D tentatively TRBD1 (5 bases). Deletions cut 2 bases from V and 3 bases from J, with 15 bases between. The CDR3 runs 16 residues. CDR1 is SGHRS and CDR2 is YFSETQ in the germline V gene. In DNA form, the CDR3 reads TGCGCCAGCAGCTTAGAACCTGGGGCTGGTGGAAACACCATATATTTT. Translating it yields CASSLEPGAGGNTIYF.

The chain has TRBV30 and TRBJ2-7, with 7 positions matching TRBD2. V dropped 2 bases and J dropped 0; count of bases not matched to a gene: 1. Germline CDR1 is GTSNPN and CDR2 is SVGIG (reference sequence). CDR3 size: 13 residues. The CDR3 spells CAWSRDYSYEQYF. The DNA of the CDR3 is TGTGCCTGGAGTAGGGACTACTCCTACGAGCAGTACTTC.

CDR3 loop: CASSQEGGSNQPQHF. The CDR3 nucleotides read TGTGCCAGCAGCCAAGAGGGGGGGAGCAATCAGCCCCAGCATTTT. J is TRBJ1-5 and V is TRBV4-2, with TRBD1 as a possible D gene (5 bases). Trimming stripped 0 bases from V and 1 base from J, with 7 bases between. This CDR3 has 15 residues. CDR1 LGHNA and CDR2 YNFKEQ come from the germline V gene.

This CDR3 is CASSTGPGLRVEAFF. In DNA, the CDR3 is TGTGCCAGTAGTACCGGACCGGGACTCCGGGTTGAGGCTTTCTTT. The chain has TRBV19 and TRBJ1-1; TRBD1 is a possible D gene (5 bases). Germline V gene lookup returns CDR1 LNHDA and CDR2 SQIVND (reference sequence). This CDR3 region has 15 residues. Trimming stripped 4 bases from V and 11 bases from J, with 23 bases between. Combining the CDR3 with reference TRBV19 and TRBJ1-1 gives the whole variable domain DGGITQSPKYLFRKEGQNVTLSCEQNLNHDAMYWYRQDPGQGLRLIYYSQIVNDFQKGDIAEGYSVSREKKESFPLTVTSAQKNPTAFYLCASSTGPGLRVEAFFGQGTRLTVV.

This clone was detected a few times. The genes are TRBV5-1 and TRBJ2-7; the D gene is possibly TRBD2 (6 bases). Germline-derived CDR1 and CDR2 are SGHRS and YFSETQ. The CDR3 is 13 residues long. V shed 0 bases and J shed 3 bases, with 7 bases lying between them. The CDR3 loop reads CASSLAEGYEQYF. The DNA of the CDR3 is TGCGCCAGCAGCTTGGCGGAGGGCTACGAGCAGTACTTC.

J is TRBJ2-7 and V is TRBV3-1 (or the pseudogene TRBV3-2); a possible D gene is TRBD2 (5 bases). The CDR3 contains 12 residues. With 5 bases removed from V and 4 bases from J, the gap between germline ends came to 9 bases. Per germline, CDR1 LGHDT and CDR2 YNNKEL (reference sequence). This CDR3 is CASSYSVYEQYF. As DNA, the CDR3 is TGTGCCAGCAGCTATAGCGTTTACGAGCAGTACTTC.

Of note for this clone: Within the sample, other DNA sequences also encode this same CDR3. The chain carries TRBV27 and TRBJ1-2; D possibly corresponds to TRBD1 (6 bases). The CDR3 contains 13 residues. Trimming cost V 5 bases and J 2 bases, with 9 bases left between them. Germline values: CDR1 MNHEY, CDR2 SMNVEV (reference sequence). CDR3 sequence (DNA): TGTGCCAGCAGTCTACAGGGAAACTATGGCTACACCTTC. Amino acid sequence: CASSLQGNYGYTF.

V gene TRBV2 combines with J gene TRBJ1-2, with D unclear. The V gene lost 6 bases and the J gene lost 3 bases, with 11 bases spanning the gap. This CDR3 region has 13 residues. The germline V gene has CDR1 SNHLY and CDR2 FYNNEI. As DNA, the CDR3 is TGTGCCAGCAGCCCTACGTCCGACTATGGCTACACCTTC. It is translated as CASSPTSDYGYTF.

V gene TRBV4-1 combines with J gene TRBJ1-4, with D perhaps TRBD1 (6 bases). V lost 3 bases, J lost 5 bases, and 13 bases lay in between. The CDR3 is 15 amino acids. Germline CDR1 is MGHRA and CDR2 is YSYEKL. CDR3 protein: CASSQVQGGNEKLFF. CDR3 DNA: TGCGCCAGCAGCCAGGTACAGGGAGGGAATGAAAAACTGTTTTTT.

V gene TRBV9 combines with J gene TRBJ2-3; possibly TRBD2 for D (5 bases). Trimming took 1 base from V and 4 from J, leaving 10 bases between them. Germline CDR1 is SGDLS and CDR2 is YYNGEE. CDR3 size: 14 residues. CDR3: CASSVRGLADTQYF. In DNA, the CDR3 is TGTGCCAGCAGCGTAAGAGGGTTGGCAGATACGCAGTATTTT.

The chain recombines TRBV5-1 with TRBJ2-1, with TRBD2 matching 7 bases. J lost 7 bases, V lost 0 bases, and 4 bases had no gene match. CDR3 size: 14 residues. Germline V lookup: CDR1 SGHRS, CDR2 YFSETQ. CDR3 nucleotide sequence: TGCGCCAGCAGCTTGGAGGGAGGGCCGAATGAGCAGTTCTTC. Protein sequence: CASSLEGGPNEQFF.

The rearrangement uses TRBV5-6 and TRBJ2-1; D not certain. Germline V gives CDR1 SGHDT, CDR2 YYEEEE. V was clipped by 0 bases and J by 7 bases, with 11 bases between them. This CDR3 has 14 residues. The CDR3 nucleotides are TGTGCCAGCAGCTTGGTTGTATCTCTGAATGAGCAGTTCTTC. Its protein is CASSLVVSLNEQFF.

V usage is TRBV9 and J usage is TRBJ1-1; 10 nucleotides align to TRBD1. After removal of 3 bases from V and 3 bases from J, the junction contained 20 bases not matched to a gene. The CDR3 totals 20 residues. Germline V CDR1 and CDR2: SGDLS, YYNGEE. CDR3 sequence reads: CASSAVDQRQGAVRDTEAFF. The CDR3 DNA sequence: TGTGCCAGCAGCGCGGTAGACCAAAGACAGGGGGCAGTTCGTGACACTGAAGCTTTCTTT.

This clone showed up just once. CDR3 loop: CASQRVGQANSNQPQHF. In nucleotides, the CDR3 is TGTGCCAGTCAGAGGGTAGGCCAGGCTAATAGCAATCAGCCCCAGCATTTT. V gene TRBV19 combines with J gene TRBJ1-5, with no clear D. CDR3 length: 17 residues. Germline V gene lookup returns CDR1 LNHDA and CDR2 SQIVND (reference sequence). V was trimmed by 8 bases and J by 0 bases, leaving 20 bases between them.

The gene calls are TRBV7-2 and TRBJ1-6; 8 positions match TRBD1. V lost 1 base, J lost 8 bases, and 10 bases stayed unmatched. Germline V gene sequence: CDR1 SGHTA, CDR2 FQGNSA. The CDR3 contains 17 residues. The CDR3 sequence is CASSLVLFGQGDSPLHF. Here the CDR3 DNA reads TGTGCCAGCAGCTTAGTTCTTTTCGGACAGGGAGATTCACCCCTCCACTTT.

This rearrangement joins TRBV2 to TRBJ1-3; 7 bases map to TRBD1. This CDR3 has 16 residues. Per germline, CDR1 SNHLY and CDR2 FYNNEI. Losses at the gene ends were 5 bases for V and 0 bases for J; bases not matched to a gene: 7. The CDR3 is CASSHDRAGSGNTIYF. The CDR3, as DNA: TGTGCCAGCAGTCACGACAGGGCAGGCTCTGGAAACACCATATATTTT.

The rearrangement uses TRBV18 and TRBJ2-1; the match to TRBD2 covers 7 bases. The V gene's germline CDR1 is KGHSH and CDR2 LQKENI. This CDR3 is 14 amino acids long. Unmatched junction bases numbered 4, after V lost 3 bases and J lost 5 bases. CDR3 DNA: TGTGCCAGCTCACCGGCGGGGGTTGACAATGAGCAGTTCTTC. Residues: CASSPAGVDNEQFF. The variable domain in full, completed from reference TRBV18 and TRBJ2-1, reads NAGVMQNPRHLVRRRGQEARLRCSPMKGHSHVYWYRQLPEEGLKFMVYLQKENIIDESGMPKERFSAEFPKEGPSILRIQQVVRGDSAAYFCASSPAGVDNEQFFGPGTRLTVL.

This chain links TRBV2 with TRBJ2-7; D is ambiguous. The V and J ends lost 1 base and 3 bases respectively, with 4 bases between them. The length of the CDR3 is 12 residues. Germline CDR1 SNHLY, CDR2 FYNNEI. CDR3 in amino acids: CASSEGVYEQYF. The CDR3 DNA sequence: TGTGCCAGCAGTGAAGGAGTCTACGAGCAGTACTTC.

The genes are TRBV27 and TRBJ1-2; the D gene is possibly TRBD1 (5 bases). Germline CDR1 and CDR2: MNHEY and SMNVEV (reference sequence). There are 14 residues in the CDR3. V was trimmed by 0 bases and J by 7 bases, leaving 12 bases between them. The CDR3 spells CASSLSDLGGGYTF. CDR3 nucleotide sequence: TGTGCCAGCAGTTTATCCGACTTGGGGGGTGGCTACACCTTC.

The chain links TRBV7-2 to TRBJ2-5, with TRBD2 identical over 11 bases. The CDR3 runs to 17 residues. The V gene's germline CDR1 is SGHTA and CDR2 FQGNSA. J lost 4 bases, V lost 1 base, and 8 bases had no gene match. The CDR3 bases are TGTGCCAGCAGCTTAGGTGGTAGCGGGGGGGCCCGAGAGACCCAGTACTTC. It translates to CASSLGGSGGARETQYF.

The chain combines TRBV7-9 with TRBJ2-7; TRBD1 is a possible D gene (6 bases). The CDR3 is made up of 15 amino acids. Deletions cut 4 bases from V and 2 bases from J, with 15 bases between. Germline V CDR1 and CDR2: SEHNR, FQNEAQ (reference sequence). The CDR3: CASSSSGVHPYEQYF. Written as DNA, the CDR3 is TGTGCCAGCAGCTCCTCAGGGGTCCACCCCTACGAGCAGTACTTC.

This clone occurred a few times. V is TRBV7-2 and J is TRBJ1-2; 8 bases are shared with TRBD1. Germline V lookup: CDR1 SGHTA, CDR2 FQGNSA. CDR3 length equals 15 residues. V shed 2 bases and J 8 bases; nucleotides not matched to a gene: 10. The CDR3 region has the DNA TGTGCCAGCAGCTTAAAGGATGAGAGGGACAGGGGCTACACCTTC. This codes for CASSLKDERDRGYTF.

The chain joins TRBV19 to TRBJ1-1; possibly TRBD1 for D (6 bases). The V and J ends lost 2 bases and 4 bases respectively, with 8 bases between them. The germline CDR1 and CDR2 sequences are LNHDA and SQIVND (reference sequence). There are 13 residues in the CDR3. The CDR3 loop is CASSITGFTEAFF. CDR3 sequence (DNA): TGTGCCAGTAGTATAACAGGGTTCACTGAAGCTTTCTTT.

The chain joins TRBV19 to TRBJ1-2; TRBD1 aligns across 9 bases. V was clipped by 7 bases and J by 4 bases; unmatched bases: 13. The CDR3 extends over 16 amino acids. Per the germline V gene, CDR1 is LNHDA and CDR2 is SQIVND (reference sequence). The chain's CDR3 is CASTIGTGGFVYGYTF. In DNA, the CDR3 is TGTGCCAGTACCATTGGAACAGGGGGCTTTGTCTATGGCTACACCTTC.

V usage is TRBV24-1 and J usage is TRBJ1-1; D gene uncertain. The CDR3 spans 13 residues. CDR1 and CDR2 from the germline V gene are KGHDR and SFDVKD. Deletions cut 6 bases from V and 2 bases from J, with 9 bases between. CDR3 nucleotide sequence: TGTGCCACCAGTCGTGGGCCCAACACTGAAGCTTTCTTT. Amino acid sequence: CATSRGPNTEAFF.

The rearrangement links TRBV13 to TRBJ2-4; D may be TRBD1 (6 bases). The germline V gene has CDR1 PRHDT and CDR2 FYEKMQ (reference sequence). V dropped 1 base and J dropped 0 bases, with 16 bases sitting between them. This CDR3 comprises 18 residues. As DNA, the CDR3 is TGTGCCAGCAGCTTAGCCAGGGACATCCCCCTAGCCAAAAACATTCAGTACTTC. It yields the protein CASSLARDIPLAKNIQYF. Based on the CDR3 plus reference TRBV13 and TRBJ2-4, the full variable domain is AAGVIQSPRHLIKEKRETATLKCYPIPRHDTVYWYQQGPGQDPQFLISFYEKMQSDKGSIPDRFSAQQFSDYHSELNMSSLELGDSALYFCASSLARDIPLAKNIQYFGAGTRLSVL.

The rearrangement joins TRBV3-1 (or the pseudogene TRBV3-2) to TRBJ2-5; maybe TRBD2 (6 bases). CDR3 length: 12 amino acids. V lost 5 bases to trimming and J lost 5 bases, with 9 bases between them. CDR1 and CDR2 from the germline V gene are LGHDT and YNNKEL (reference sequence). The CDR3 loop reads CASSTSGETQYF. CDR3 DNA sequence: TGTGCCAGCAGCACAAGCGGGGAGACCCAGTACTTC.

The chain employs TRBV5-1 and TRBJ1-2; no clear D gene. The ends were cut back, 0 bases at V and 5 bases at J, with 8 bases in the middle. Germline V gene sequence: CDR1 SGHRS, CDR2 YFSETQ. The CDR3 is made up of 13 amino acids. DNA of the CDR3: TGCGCCAGCAGCTTGGTATTGGAGTATGGCTACACCTTC. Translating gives CASSLVLEYGYTF. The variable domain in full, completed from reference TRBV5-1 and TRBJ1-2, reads KAGVTQTPRYLIKTRGQQVTLSCSPISGHRSVSWYQQTPGQGLQFLFEYFSETQRNKGNFPGRFSGRQFSNSRSEMNVSTLELGDSALYLCASSLVLEYGYTFGSGTRLTVV.